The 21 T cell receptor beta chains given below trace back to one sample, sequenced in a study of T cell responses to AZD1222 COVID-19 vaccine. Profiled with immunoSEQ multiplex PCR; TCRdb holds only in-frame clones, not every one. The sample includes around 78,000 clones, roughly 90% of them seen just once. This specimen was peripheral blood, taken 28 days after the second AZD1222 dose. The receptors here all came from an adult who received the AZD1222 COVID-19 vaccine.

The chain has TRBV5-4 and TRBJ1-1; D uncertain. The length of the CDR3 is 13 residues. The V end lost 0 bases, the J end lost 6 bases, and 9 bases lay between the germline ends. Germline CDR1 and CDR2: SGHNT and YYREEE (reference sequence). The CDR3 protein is CASSLVGSSEAFF. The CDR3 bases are TGTGCCAGCAGCTTGGTGGGATCCTCTGAAGCTTTCTTT.

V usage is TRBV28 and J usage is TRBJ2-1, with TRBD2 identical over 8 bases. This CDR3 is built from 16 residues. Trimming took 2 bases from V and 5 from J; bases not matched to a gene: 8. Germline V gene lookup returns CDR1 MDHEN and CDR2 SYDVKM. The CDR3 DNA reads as TGTGCCAGCAGTTTAGCTGGCGGGGGGTTCGACAATGAGCAGTTCTTC. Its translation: CASSLAGGGFDNEQFF.

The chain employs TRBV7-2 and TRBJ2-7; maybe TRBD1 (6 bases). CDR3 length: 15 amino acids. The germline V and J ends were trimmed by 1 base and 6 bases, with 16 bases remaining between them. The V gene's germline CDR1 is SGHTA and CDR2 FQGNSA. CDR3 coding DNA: TGTGCCAGCAGCTTAGGGTGGGTCAGGGGTCCCGAGCAGTACTTC. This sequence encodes CASSLGWVRGPEQYF.

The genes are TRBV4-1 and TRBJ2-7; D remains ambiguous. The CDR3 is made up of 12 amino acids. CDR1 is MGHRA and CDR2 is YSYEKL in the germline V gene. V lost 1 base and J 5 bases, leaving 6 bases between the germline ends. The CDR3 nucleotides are TGCGCCAGCAGCCAAGGAACGGACGAGCAGTACTTC. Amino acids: CASSQGTDEQYF.

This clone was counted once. In DNA form, the CDR3 reads TGTGCCAGCAGCCATCACCGGAGGTTGAACGAGCAGTACTTC. It encodes CASSHHRRLNEQYF. The chain combines TRBV3-1 (or the pseudogene TRBV3-2) with TRBJ2-7, with D perhaps matching TRBD2 (5 bases). CDR3 size: 14 residues. Trimming took off 3 bases at V and 5 bases at J, with 14 bases between the two ends. In germline, CDR1 is LGHDT, CDR2 YNNKEL (reference sequence).

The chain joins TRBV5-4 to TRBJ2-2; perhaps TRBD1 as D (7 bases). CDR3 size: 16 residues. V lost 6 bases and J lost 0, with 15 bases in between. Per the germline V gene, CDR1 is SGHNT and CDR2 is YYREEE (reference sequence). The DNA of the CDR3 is TGTGCCAGCACCCTAGGGGGGACAGCGAACACCGGGGAGCTGTTTTTT. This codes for CASTLGGTANTGELFF.

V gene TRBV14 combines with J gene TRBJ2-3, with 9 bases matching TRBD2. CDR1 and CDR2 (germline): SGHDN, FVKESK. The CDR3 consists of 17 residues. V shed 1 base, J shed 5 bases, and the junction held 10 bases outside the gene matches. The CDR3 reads CASSQVKSSGVGDTQYF. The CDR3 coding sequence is TGTGCCAGCAGCCAAGTGAAGTCTAGCGGGGTAGGAGATACGCAGTATTTT.

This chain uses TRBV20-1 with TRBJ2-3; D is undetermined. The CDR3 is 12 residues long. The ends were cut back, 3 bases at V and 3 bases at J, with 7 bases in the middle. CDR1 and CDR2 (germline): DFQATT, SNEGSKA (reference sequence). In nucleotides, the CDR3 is TGCAGTGCTAGTCTTGGGACAGATACGCAGTATTTT. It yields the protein CSASLGTDTQYF.

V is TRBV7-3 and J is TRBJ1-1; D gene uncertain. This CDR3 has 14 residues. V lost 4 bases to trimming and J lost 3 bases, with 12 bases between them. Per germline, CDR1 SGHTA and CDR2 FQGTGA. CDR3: CASSSTNRDTEAFF. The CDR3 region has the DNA TGTGCCAGCAGCTCAACGAACCGGGACACTGAAGCTTTCTTT.

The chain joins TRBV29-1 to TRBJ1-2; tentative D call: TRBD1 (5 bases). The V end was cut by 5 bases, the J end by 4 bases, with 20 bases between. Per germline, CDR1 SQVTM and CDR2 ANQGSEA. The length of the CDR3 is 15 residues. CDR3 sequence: CSVPLPDRNIYGYTF. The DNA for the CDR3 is TGCAGCGTTCCCCTCCCCGACAGAAACATCTATGGCTACACCTTC.

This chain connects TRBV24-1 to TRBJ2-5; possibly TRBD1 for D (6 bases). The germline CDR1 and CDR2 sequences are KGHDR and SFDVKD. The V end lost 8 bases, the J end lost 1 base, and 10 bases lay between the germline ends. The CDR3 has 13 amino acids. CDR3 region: CATNGGSQETQYF. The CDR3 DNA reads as TGTGCCACCAATGGGGGCTCCCAAGAGACCCAGTACTTC.

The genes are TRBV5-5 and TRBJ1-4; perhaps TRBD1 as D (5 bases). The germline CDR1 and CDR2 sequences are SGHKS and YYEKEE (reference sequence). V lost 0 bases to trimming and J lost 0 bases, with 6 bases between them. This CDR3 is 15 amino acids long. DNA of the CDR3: TGTGCCAGCAGCTTGGGGGGGACAACTAATGAAAAACTGTTTTTT. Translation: CASSLGGTTNEKLFF.

CDR3 region: CASSPTSNSNQPQHF. CDR3 DNA: TGTGCCAGCTCACCAACCAGCAATAGCAATCAGCCCCAGCATTTT. The rearrangement joins TRBV18 to TRBJ1-5; D not resolved. This CDR3 region has 15 residues. Trimming stripped 2 bases from V and 0 bases from J, with 8 bases between. Germline V gives CDR1 KGHSH, CDR2 LQKENI.

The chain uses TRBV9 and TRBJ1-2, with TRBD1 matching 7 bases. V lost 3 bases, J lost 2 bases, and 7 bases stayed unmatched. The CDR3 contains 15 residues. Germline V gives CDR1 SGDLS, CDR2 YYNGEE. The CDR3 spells CASSARQGENYGYTF. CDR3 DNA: TGTGCCAGCAGCGCCAGACAGGGCGAGAACTATGGCTACACCTTC.

The CDR3 sequence: CASSPQGTGSHEQYF. The DNA of the CDR3 is TGTGCCAGCAGTCCACAGGGTACAGGTAGTCACGAGCAGTACTTC. The chain carries TRBV6-5 and TRBJ2-7; D might be TRBD1 (6 bases). This CDR3 is built from 15 residues. Trimming cost V 5 bases and J 5 bases, with 19 bases left between them. Germline CDR1 is MNHEY and CDR2 is SVGAGI.

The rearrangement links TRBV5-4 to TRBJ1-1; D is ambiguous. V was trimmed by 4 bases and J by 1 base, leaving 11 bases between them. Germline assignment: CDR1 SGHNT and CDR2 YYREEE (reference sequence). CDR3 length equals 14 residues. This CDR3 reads CASSLLGGNTEAFF. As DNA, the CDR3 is TGTGCCAGCAGCCTACTAGGAGGGAACACTGAAGCTTTCTTT.

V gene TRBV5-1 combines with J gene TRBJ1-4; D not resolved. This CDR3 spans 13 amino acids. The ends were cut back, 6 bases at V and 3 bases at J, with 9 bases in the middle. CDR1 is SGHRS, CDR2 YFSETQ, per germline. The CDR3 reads CASMRAANEKLFF. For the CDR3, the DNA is TGCGCCAGCATGCGGGCCGCTAATGAAAAACTGTTTTTT.

The CDR3: CASSLGKNQPQHF. The CDR3 coding sequence is TGTGCCAGCAGTTTAGGAAAAAATCAGCCCCAGCATTTT. The chain couples TRBV12-3 or TRBV12-4 to TRBJ1-5; D is unresolved. Trimming shortened V by 1 base and J by 4 bases, and 5 bases separated the two germline ends. This CDR3 contains 13 residues.

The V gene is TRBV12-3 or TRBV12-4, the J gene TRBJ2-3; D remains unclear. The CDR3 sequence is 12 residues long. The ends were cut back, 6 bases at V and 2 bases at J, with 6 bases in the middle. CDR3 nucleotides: TGTGCCAGCAGATCCCCCACAGATACGCAGTATTTT. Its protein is CASRSPTDTQYF.

CDR3 protein: CASSPSGQGLVLFF. The CDR3 DNA reads as TGTGCCAGCAGCCCAAGTGGGCAGGGCCTCGTTCTGTTCTTC. V and J are TRBV7-2 and TRBJ2-1; D might be TRBD1 (5 bases). Germline CDR1 and CDR2: SGHTA and FQGNSA. V was trimmed by 5 bases and J by 15 bases, leaving 23 bases between them. The CDR3 totals 14 residues.

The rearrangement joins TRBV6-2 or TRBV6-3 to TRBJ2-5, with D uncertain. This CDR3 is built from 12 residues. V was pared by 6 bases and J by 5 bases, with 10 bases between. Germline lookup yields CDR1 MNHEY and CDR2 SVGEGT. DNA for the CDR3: TGTGCCAGCAGCCATAGAGACGAGACCCAGTACTTC. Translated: CASSHRDETQYF.